The rows below give T cell receptor beta chains drawn from one sample of a study of blood T cell repertoires in COVID-19. Measured with immunoSEQ multiplex PCR; TCRdb has only the in-frame clones, and not every one. The sample lists roughly 38,000 clones, about four fifths occurring once. Sequenced sample: peripheral blood. The source of these receptors is a man in his forties with active or convalescent COVID-19. CDR3s include the opening cysteine and the closing phenylalanine or tryptophan. Fields, in order: J gene, V gene, D gene, CDR3 DNA, CDR3 protein. D genes are given only for firm matches.

TRBJ2-5 TRBV29-1 . TGCAGCGTTGTTCCGTGGGCAGGGCAAGGGGGAGAGACCCAGTACTTC CSVVPWAGQGGETQYF
TRBJ1-2 TRBV9 TRBD1 TGTGCCAGCAGCGCCTCCGGGACAGGGGGCGCGGGCTACACCTTC CASSASGTGGAGYTF
TRBJ2-1 TRBV7-2 TRBD2 TGTGCCAGCAGCTTAAATCTAGCGGGGGAGGTGTCTAAGTTCTTC CASSLNLAGEVSKFF
TRBJ2-7 TRBV7-3 . TGTGCCAGCAGCGCCTCAGGGTCCTACGAGCAGTACTTC CASSASGSYEQYF
TRBJ2-7 TRBV1 . TGCACCAGCAGCCAAGATGGGGGGTTGGACTACGAGCAGTACTTC CTSSQDGGLDYEQYF
TRBJ2-5 TRBV4-1 . TGCGCCAGCAGCCAAGCCCCGACAGCTCAAGAGACCCAGTACTTC CASSQAPTAQETQYF
TRBJ2-2 TRBV9 . TGTGCCAGCAGCGTTAAACCGACCTGGGACTCCGAAGGGGAGGACGGGGAGCTGTTTTTT CASSVKPTWDSEGEDGELFF
TRBJ2-1 TRBV30 . TGTGCCTGGAGTGTAAGCAGGGTTCATGAGCAGTTCTTC CAWSVSRVHEQFF
TRBJ1-1 TRBV14 . TGTGCCAGCAGCCAGACTTTGGGGACTCTGAACACTGAAGCTTTCTTT CASSQTLGTLNTEAFF
TRBJ1-6 TRBV7-2 . TGTGCCAGCAGCCAAAGGACAGCTCGTAATTCACCCCTCCACTTT CASSQRTARNSPLHF
TRBJ2-2 TRBV18 . TGTGCCAGCTCACCAGACACAGGCTCGACCGGGGAGCTGTTTTTT CASSPDTGSTGELFF
TRBJ2-3 TRBV2 TRBD2 TGTGCCAGCAATCCAGCGGGAGGGCCTGGTGATACGCAGTATTTT CASNPAGGPGDTQYF